Below, one TCR beta chain is given with its context. What it recognizes is unknown. Molecular barcoding with unique molecular identifiers was used for the TCRbeta library. Each CDR3 protein gets one entry after TCRdb re-called the PCR reads with MiXCR. This table has fewer than 500,000 distinct CDR3 sequences, roughly 43% appearing once. With 3 bases removed from V and 0 bases from J, the gap between germline ends came to 13 bases. CDR3 size: 17 residues. Germline V gives CDR1 SGHKS, CDR2 YYEKEE (reference sequence). This sample was taken from a study of T-cell reconstitution after alpha-beta-depleted transplantation in children. General study points: About two months after transplant, alpha-beta T cells reportedly came from several hundred expanded graft clones. For some patients, TCRbeta diversity was high at day 60 because of recipient T cells and thymic progenitors that survived. Diversity and T-cell counts at one year after transplant derived mostly from new T cells.

The origin of this receptor is a girl aged 2-10 years with aplastic anemia, due to receive a stem cell transplant. This rearrangement joins TRBV5-5 to TRBJ2-6; no clear D gene. This material consisted of PBMCs, taken before TCRalphabeta/CD19-depleted stem cell transplant. The CDR3 region has the DNA TGTGCCAGCAGCTGGCTAGGGCGTTACTCTGGGGCCAACGTCCTGACTTTC. Its protein product is CASSWLGRYSGANVLTF.